This TCR beta chain was sequenced for a study of T cell repertoires in aging, cancer and after chemotherapy. Study in general: Donor ages fell into six groups from 30 or younger up to 70 or older. Healthy donor repertoires were recorded over several months to years and showed clear clonal overlap. Study-level results: Untreated cancer patients had significantly lower blood TCR diversity than age-matched healthy donors.

Multiplex touch-down PCR with TRB-A/B primers amplified rearranged V-D-J TRB sequences. TCRdb redid the calling of the multiplex PCR reads with MiXCR, one entry per CDR3 protein. The sample carries around 15,000 distinct CDR3 sequences, 40% to 55% recorded once. Concerning this clonotype: Its antigen is still unknown.

TCR beta rearrangements were amplified from peripheral blood genomic DNA. The CDR3 contains 14 residues. The V segment lost 5 bases and the J segment 8 bases; nucleotides outside the gene matches: 5. Sequenced input: blood. The origin of this receptor is a human donor in good health. The chain uses TRBV12-3 or TRBV12-4 and TRBJ2-1; 11 bases are a match to TRBD2. The CDR3 loop reads CASSRGLAVDEQFF. The CDR3 DNA is TGTGCCAGCAGTCGGGGACTAGCGGTTGATGAGCAGTTCTTC.